One sample yielded the 6 T cell receptor beta chains listed below, sequenced in a study of shared clonotypes between healthy human individuals. Clones were sequenced by immunoSEQ multiplex PCR, and TCRdb holds only the in-frame ones, with some missing. The sample contains about 2,500,000 clones, approximately 90% of which appear only once. Material: naive CD4+ T cells sorted from blood. The subset denotes: CD45RA+ positively selected. Receptors originate from a young man in good health.

This clone was recorded only once. V is TRBV15 and J is TRBJ2-5; 7 bases align to TRBD2. CDR3 length equals 16 residues. J gave up 4 bases and V 3 bases, and 11 bases lay outside the gene matches. Germline-derived CDR1 and CDR2 are LNHNV and YYDKDF (reference sequence). The CDR3 nucleotides are TGTGCCACCAGCAGCGAGCGGGGCCTTCAGGGAGAGACCCAGTACTTC. The encoded protein is CATSSERGLQGETQYF.

V and J are TRBV9 and TRBJ2-7; D is unresolved. CDR1 SGDLS and CDR2 YYNGEE come from the germline V gene. This CDR3 is built from 14 residues. Trimming removed 0 bases from V and 5 bases from J, with 12 bases in between. CDR3 protein: CASSVGISKDEQYF. CDR3 nucleotides: TGTGCCAGCAGCGTAGGGATATCTAAAGACGAGCAGTACTTC. The full variable domain, in which reference TRBV9 and TRBJ2-7 provide the parts outside the CDR3, is DSGVTQTPKHLITATGQRVTLRCSPRSGDLSVYWYQQSLDQGLQFLIQYYNGEERAKGNILERFSAQQFPDLHSELNLSSLELGDSALYFCASSVGISKDEQYFGPGTRLTVT.

The gene calls are TRBV28 and TRBJ1-2, with 7 nucleotides matching TRBD1. Unmatched junction bases numbered 16, after V lost 4 bases and J lost 8 bases. The CDR3 spans 16 residues. Per the germline V gene, CDR1 is MDHEN and CDR2 is SYDVKM. CDR3 region: CASSYGQLPQGGGYTF. Written as DNA, the CDR3 is TGTGCCAGCAGTTATGGCCAACTACCCCAGGGGGGGGGCTACACCTTC.

This chain connects TRBV19 to TRBJ1-3; tentative D call: TRBD1 (6 bases). Germline V CDR1 and CDR2: LNHDA, SQIVND (reference sequence). Deletions cut 2 bases from V and 0 bases from J, with 17 bases between. This CDR3 contains 18 residues. CDR3 amino acids: CASSIKTGQRFSGNTIYF. CDR3 in DNA: TGTGCCAGTAGTATAAAAACCGGACAGAGGTTCTCTGGAAACACCATATATTTT.

The chain joins TRBV18 to TRBJ2-3; maybe TRBD2 (5 bases). This CDR3 spans 13 amino acids. Trimming stripped 6 bases from V and 2 bases from J, with 9 bases between. Germline V gene lookup returns CDR1 KGHSH and CDR2 LQKENI. CDR3 nucleotide sequence: TGTGCCAGCTCTAGCGCGACCACAGATACGCAGTATTTT. It encodes CASSSATTDTQYF.

The chain has TRBV5-1 and TRBJ1-2; TRBD1 might be the D (6 bases). The CDR3 consists of 13 residues. Deletions cut 4 bases from V and 5 bases from J, with 12 bases between. CDR1 and CDR2 from the germline V gene are SGHRS and YFSETQ. Here the CDR3 reads CASSPGRGYGYTF. The DNA of the CDR3 is TGCGCCAGCAGCCCGGGCAGGGGATATGGCTACACCTTC.